This T cell receptor (beta chain) was identified in a study of human T cells and chemical hapten exposure. Turning to the study itself: Weekly scalp doses of diphenylcyclopropenone were given to patients during the approximately 23-week study. General study findings and limits: Counts of TCRs above 1 in 1000 frequency stayed unchanged with DPC sensitization.

The V end was cut by 1 base, the J end by 7 bases, with 13 bases between. CDR1 and CDR2 (germline): SGHVS, FNYEAQ. The CDR3 sequence is 14 residues long. In this sample, this clonotype turned up a few times. Its antigen is unknown. Unique molecular identifiers were linked by the library to individual cDNA molecules. TCRdb called the RACE reads again in MiXCR, with one record for every CDR3 protein. The sample yields 300,000 to 400,000 distinct CDR3 sequences, around 5.5% seen once. The time point denotes: pre-sensitization, week 0. Treatment: therapeutic diphenylcyclopropenone sensitization with weekly scalp DPC. Blood sampling occurred before each patch-test application.

The rearrangement links TRBV7-6 to TRBJ1-1; D is uncertain. The TCR originated in a woman aged 50 to 65 with alopecia areata. Some clones in this sample may be carry-over from other donors' samples. Sequenced here: whole blood, sampled in connection with sensitization to the hapten diphenylcyclopropenone (DPC). The CDR3 here is CASSLGPYDIEAFF. The CDR3 DNA reads TGTGCCAGCAGCTTAGGCCCGTATGATATTGAAGCTTTCTTT.